A single sample is the source of the 11 T cell receptor beta chains below, sequenced in a study of T cell responses to AZD1222 COVID-19 vaccine. Assay used: immunoSEQ multiplex PCR; TCRdb lists only in-frame clones, some missing. The sample has tens of thousands of clones; roughly nine tenths are singletons. The sequencing used peripheral blood, collected on day 0 of AZD1222 vaccination. The receptors were sampled from an adult in good health.

The V gene is TRBV21-1, the J gene TRBJ2-1. TRBV21-1 is a documented pseudogene. CDR3 length: 20 residues. The CDR3 sequence is CASSPPAGSTQPRLYNEQFF. DNA for the CDR3: TGTGCCAGCAGCCCCCCTGCAGGCTCAACACAACCGAGGTTATACAATGAGCAGTTCTTC.

V usage is TRBV6-5 and J usage is TRBJ2-7, with 8 bases fitting TRBD1. Germline values: CDR1 MNHEY, CDR2 SVGAGI. The CDR3 is 16 residues long. The junction had 13 bases not matched to a gene; V was cut back by 2 bases and J by 7 bases. This CDR3 reads CASSYGDRNRPWEQYF. CDR3 in DNA: TGTGCCAGCAGTTACGGGGACAGGAACCGGCCTTGGGAGCAGTACTTC.

This clone was observed once. The genes are TRBV18 and TRBJ1-1; D is unclear. Germline CDR1 KGHSH, CDR2 LQKENI. The V end was cut by 2 bases, the J end by 1 base, with 11 bases between. The CDR3 contains 15 residues. The chain's CDR3 is CASSPVGESNTEAFF. The CDR3 DNA reads as TGTGCCAGCTCACCAGTTGGGGAGTCGAACACTGAAGCTTTCTTT.

J is TRBJ1-1 and V is TRBV27, with D maybe TRBD1 (5 bases). The CDR3 totals 15 residues. Per the germline V gene, CDR1 is MNHEY and CDR2 is SMNVEV (reference sequence). The V gene lost 2 bases and the J gene lost 1 base, with 11 bases spanning the gap. DNA for the CDR3: TGTGCCAGCAGTTTACGGACAACTGGGAACACTGAAGCTTTCTTT. It yields the protein CASSLRTTGNTEAFF.

This clone was observed a handful of times. V gene TRBV28 combines with J gene TRBJ2-7; 10 bases agree with TRBD1. Germline loops: CDR1 MDHEN, CDR2 SYDVKM. The trim removed 4 bases at V and 3 bases at J, leaving 3 bases unmatched. This CDR3 has 14 residues. Here the CDR3 DNA reads TGTGCCAGCAGTTCGGGACAGGGGTTCTACGAGCAGTACTTC. It specifies CASSSGQGFYEQYF.

Only one count was recorded for this clone. This chain connects TRBV27 to TRBJ2-7, with D perhaps matching TRBD1 (6 bases). Between the trimmed V and J ends, which lost 4 bases and 2 bases, there was a span of 15 bases. There are 15 residues in the CDR3. From germline, CDR1 is MNHEY and CDR2 SMNVEV (reference sequence). CDR3 sequence (DNA): TGTGCCAGCAGTTCCTGGGACACATCTACCTACGAGCAGTACTTC. It encodes CASSSWDTSTYEQYF.

The chain uses TRBV6-5 and TRBJ2-5; weak D call: TRBD1 (5 bases). V gave up 6 bases and J gave up 5 bases, with 16 bases separating them. CDR1 and CDR2 (germline): MNHEY, SVGAGI. The CDR3 consists of 14 residues. The CDR3 DNA follows: TGTGCCAGCAGAAAGGCAGGGTCGTATGAGACCCAGTACTTC. Its protein is CASRKAGSYETQYF.

This clone was seen only once. The V gene is TRBV29-1, the J gene TRBJ2-1; perhaps TRBD2 as D (5 bases). CDR1 SQVTM and CDR2 ANQGSEA come from the germline V gene. V was shortened by 8 bases and J by 4 bases, with 21 bases between the two germline ends. The CDR3 has 15 amino acids. CDR3 region: CSSEGASTLYNEQFF. CDR3 nucleotide sequence: TGCAGCTCTGAGGGTGCTAGTACGTTATACAATGAGCAGTTCTTC.

The chain links TRBV7-3 to TRBJ2-1; TRBD2 is a possible D gene (6 bases). The CDR3 covers 19 residues. With 5 bases removed from V and 0 bases from J, the gap between germline ends came to 23 bases. Per the germline V gene, CDR1 is SGHTA and CDR2 is FQGTGA. The CDR3 region is CASSLFVGTGVSSYNEQFF. CDR3 in DNA: TGTGCCAGCAGCCTATTTGTGGGGACGGGGGTAAGCTCCTACAATGAGCAGTTCTTC.

The chain couples TRBV24-1 to TRBJ2-2, with D perhaps matching TRBD1 or TRBD2 (5 bases each). The CDR3 has 14 residues. V was cut by 12 bases and J by 0 bases, with 13 bases left in between. Germline V gives CDR1 KGHDR, CDR2 SFDVKD. The CDR3 nucleotides read TGTGCCGTCAGCTCGGGGCCGAACACCGGGGAGCTGTTTTTT. Protein product: CAVSSGPNTGELFF.

This clone occurred once. The CDR3, as DNA: TGTGCCAGCAGCTGGGGGACAGTCGATGAGCAGTTCTTC. This codes for CASSWGTVDEQFF. This chain links TRBV5-5 with TRBJ2-1, with 7 positions matching TRBD1. V was pared by 3 bases and J by 8 bases, with 5 bases of the junction left unmatched. Germline V lookup: CDR1 SGHKS, CDR2 YYEKEE (reference sequence). This CDR3 is 13 amino acids long.